This T cell receptor (beta chain) is from a study of blood T cells in healthy people across ages. Whole-study results and caveats: Compared with aged donors, long-lived donors showed fewer expanded clones, suggesting selection.

Total RNA was isolated from each sample in quantities of at least 6 micrograms. Germline loops: CDR1 MNHNS, CDR2 SASEGT. Trimming cost V 10 bases and J 5 bases, with 15 bases left between them. The CDR3 consists of 12 residues. A remark on this clonotype: The antigen is not known.

A sample-barcoded 5' primer and a J-beta primer mix were used in a second PCR of roughly 7 to 12 cycles. A template-switch adaptor that had 12 random nucleotides put a tag on each cDNA molecule. Every sample gave at least 2.5 million paired-end reads containing CDR3. TCRdb itself ran the 5' RACE reads through MiXCR, one entry per CDR3 protein. The sample has roughly 720,000 distinct CDR3 sequences; about 55% are singletons. This rearrangement joins TRBV6-1 to TRBJ2-7, with D unclear. The TCR was taken from a man of 80 years or more in good health. The sample comprised blood. In DNA, the CDR3 is TGTGCCACCTATTACAGAAACAACGAGCAGTACTTC. As protein: CATYYRNNEQYF.